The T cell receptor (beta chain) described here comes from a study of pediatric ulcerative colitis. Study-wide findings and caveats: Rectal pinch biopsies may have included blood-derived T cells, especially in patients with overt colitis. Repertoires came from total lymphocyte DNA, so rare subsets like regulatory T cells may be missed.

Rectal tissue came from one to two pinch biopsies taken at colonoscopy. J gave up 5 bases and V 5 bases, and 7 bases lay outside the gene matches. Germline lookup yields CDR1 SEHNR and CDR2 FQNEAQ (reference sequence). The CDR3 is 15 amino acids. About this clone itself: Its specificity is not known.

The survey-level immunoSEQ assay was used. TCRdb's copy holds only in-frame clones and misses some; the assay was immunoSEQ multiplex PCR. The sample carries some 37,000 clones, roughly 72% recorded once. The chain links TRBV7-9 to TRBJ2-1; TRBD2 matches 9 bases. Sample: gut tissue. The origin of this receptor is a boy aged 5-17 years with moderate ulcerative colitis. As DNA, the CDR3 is TGTGCCAGCAGCCTCTGGACTAGCGTGGACAATGAGCAGTTCTTC. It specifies CASSLWTSVDNEQFF.